This is a list of T cell receptor beta chains from one sample in a study of T cell responses to AZD1222 COVID-19 vaccine. Here immunoSEQ multiplex PCR was the method, and the copy in TCRdb shows in-frame clones only, minus some. The data contain about 120,000 clones, over 75% of them seen just once; the ten biggest clones take up approximately 8.1%. Sequences were derived from peripheral blood, sampled on day 0 of AZD1222 vaccination. The source of these receptors is an adult in good health. Each CDR3 is given with its conserved first and last residue.

>TRBJ1-1|TRBV10-1
CASSLDRAEAFF
>TRBJ1-2|TRBV5-5
CASTPDGREDYGYTF
>TRBJ1-6|TRBV6-6
CASSYGVRGRSPLHF
>TRBJ1-5|TRBV12-3/TRBV12-4
CASSLGQPQHF
>TRBJ2-1|TRBV5-1
CASSLGLAGGNEQFF
>TRBJ2-2|TRBV6-6
CASSNRGNTGELFF
>TRBJ1-6|TRBV30
CAWTRDAGPNSPLHF
>TRBJ2-1|TRBV5-1
CASSLALANNEQFF
>TRBJ2-2|TRBV7-9
CASSFRDSNTGELFF
>TRBJ1-5|TRBV28
CASRAPSNQPQHF
>TRBJ1-6|TRBV18
CASSPDDSYNSPLHF
>TRBJ1-4|TRBV21-1
CASSKGEGATNEKLFF
>TRBJ2-2|TRBV7-9
CASNYGGRGTGELFF
>TRBJ2-3|TRBV2
CASMWGGGPLTDTQYF
>TRBJ1-5|TRBV7-2
CASSLSSAASNQPQHF
>TRBJ1-1|TRBV28
CASRPLRQGSGTEAFF
>TRBJ1-5|TRBV7-2
CASSLGGGSNQPQHF
>TRBJ1-6|TRBV19
CASSISRYLGDSPLHF
>TRBJ1-1|TRBV7-3
CASSLWGGNTEAFF
>TRBJ2-2|TRBV6-4
CASSSTVNTGELFF
>TRBJ2-1|TRBV4-1
CASSHRTSTHNEQFF
>TRBJ2-6|TRBV5-1
CASSLEPGNSGANVLTF
>TRBJ1-1|TRBV18
CASSRDMQGRGNTEAFF
>TRBJ1-4|TRBV27
CASSWQQGYNEKLFF
>TRBJ1-5|TRBV20-1
CSGGRDQPQHF
>TRBJ2-1|TRBV6-5
CASSWGSPGDEQFF
>TRBJ1-5|TRBV5-8
CASSWGTYSNQPQHF
>TRBJ1-2|TRBV5-1
CASSLAMAGRDGYTF
>TRBJ1-5|TRBV28
CASNLGQGGTSNQPQHF
>TRBJ2-2|TRBV3-1/TRBV3-2
CASSQGAQNTGELFF
>TRBJ2-3|TRBV4-3
CASSHFGTSYPPDTQYF
>TRBJ2-7|TRBV24-1
CATSAPGQAGAYEQYF
>TRBJ2-7|TRBV7-2
CASSPGRGGHSYEQYF
>TRBJ1-1|TRBV10-3
CAITPDISRPFF
>TRBJ2-5|TRBV7-9
CASSLGGARSPAWATQYF
>TRBJ2-7|TRBV6-5
CASSYSSGSYEQYF